The subject of this entry is one T cell receptor beta chain. This clone turned up a few times. The clone's antigen remains unknown. It has no much larger one-base neighbor in the sample; base qualities were not kept. The CDR3 regions of human TCRbeta chains were analyzed by immunosequencing. The source study handled its data this way. TCRs in the repertoires were compared against a reference library of SARS-CoV-2-specific TCRs that had been generated with the MIRA antigen-specificity platform. Breadth meant the fraction of unique TCRs that were SARS-CoV-2-associated, whereas depth meant the fraction of total T cells that were SARS-CoV-2-associated. Using the MIRA data, each spike-specific TCR was assigned both to the spike region to which the TCR was reactive and to a CD4 or CD8 class. Log10-transformed breadth and depth values were compared by one-way ANOVA with Sidak's multiple comparisons tests. TCRdb mirrors the immuneACCESS table, restricted to in-frame sequences. Some clones are absent from its copies; in checked studies, under half trace to an unresolved V gene, and the reason for the others is unknown. V and J calls and clone size are those listed in that table; D and trimming were worked out from the DNA. This sample gives around 150,000 clones in total; 70% to 90% of them show up just once. Around 2.1% of the sample comes from the top ten.

This sample was taken from a study of T cell responses to AZD1222 COVID-19 vaccine (dated by TCRdb to about 2021). Background on the whole study: Because spike-specific TCR depth and breadth did not differ between the two schedules, AZD1222 recipients who got a second dose at roughly 4 weeks were pooled with those who got a second dose at roughly 12 weeks. A total of just over 230 trial participants underwent TCR sequencing, of whom 207 had received two doses of AZD1222 and approximately 25 had received two doses of the MenACWY control vaccine. Trial participants were enrolled by age into 18-55, 56-69 and 70-plus year subgroups, with approximately 160, 26 and 62 TCR-sequenced participants respectively. Findings and caveats that apply to the study as a whole: Epitopes outside the regions mutated in the B.1.351 and B.1.1.7 variants were reportedly recognized by nearly half of the unique spike-specific TCRs. Most participants were white British and females outnumbered males, and the authors suggested that clonal diversity may have been underestimated. After two AZD1222 doses, spike-specific TCR breadth and depth were significantly higher than at day 0 and than in MenACWY recipients. The vaccine-associated CD4 TCRs covered the entire spike protein, and the dominant responses fell in regions 160-218 and 743-854. Because no samples from the day 14 peak response were available, repertoires could be characterized only after the peak T cell response. Only 5 to 7 AZD1222 recipients were SARS-CoV-2 seropositive at baseline, limiting conclusions about previously exposed vaccinees. The 56-69-year group was small, and its depth increase did not reach significance, likely because of low power.

In the paper's terms, the time point label means: baseline before first vaccination. The vaccinee samples were drawn from two UK trials, COV001 and COV002, one of which was a single-blind randomized controlled phase 2/3 trial testing AZD1222 (ChAdOx1 nCoV-19) in healthy adults. For TCRbeta chain sequencing, PBMC samples were collected from trial participants at day 0 and at day 28 after the second dose. Cut back by 4 bases and 2 bases, the V and J ends lie 12 bases apart. CDR1 and CDR2, per the germline V gene (reference sequence), are GTSNPN and SVGIG. The CDR3 runs 14 amino acids, cysteine and phenylalanine included. The sequence is cut down to CDR3 DNA, 42 bases in frame from base 1.

The sequence is built from TRBV30 and TRBJ1-3; there is no confident call for the D gene. The sequencing used peripheral blood, collected on day 0 of AZD1222 vaccination. The TCR comes from an adult in good health. Here is the DNA: TGTGCCTGGACAGGCCCGGGCCCTGGAAACACCATATATTTT. This gives the protein CAWTGPGPGNTIYF.